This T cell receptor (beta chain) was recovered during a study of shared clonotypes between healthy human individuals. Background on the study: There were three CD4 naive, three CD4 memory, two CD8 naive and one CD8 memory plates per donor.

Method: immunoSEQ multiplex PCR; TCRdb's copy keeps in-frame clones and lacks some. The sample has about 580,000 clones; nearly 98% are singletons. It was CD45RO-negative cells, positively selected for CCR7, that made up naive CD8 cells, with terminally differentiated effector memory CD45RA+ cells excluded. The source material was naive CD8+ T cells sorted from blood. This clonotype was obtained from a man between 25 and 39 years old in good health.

In DNA, the CDR3 is TGCGCCAGCGCTTCCGGGGCGGTGGGGGGGTACGAGCAGTACTTC. This gives the protein CASASGAVGGYEQYF. The chain combines TRBV4-3 with TRBJ2-7, with 7 bases aligning to TRBD2. With 8 bases clipped from V and 4 bases from J, the junction kept 14 bases outside the gene matches. The CDR3 consists of 15 residues. CDR1 is LGHNA and CDR2 is YSLEER in the germline V gene.